These T cell receptor beta chains were read from a single sample in a study of OX40 agonist ivuxolimab in advanced cancers. Libraries were prepared by immunoSEQ multiplex PCR; TCRdb keeps only in-frame clonotypes and omits some of them. The table records over 50,000 clones, roughly 84% of them present only once. The sequencing used CD4+ or CD8+ T cells sorted from blood, collected in a trial of the OX40 agonist ivuxolimab. These receptors originate from an adult with an advanced solid tumor such as melanoma, head and neck, liver or kidney cancer. CDR3s include the opening cysteine and the closing phenylalanine or tryptophan. Fields, in order: D gene, J gene, clone size, V gene, CDR3 protein, CDR3 DNA. A D gene is named only where the DNA matches it firmly. Part of the rows lack a size; the others show once, few, many or a class for expanded clones.

D gene: .
J gene: TRBJ1-6
clone size: .
V gene: TRBV25-1
CDR3 protein: CASSAQGRASPLHF
CDR3 DNA: TGTGCCAGCAGCGCGCAGGGTCGGGCATCACCCCTCCACTTT

D gene: TRBD1
J gene: TRBJ1-2
clone size: once
V gene: TRBV30
CDR3 protein: CAWRGEGAGGYTF
CDR3 DNA: TGTGCCTGGAGGGGGGAGGGGGCTGGTGGCTACACCTTC

D gene: .
J gene: TRBJ1-1
clone size: .
V gene: TRBV6-6
CDR3 protein: CASRSDRDTEAFF
CDR3 DNA: TGTGCCAGCAGATCCGACAGAGACACTGAAGCTTTCTTT

D gene: .
J gene: TRBJ2-3
clone size: .
V gene: TRBV4-2
CDR3 protein: CASSQAGWGTDTQYF
CDR3 DNA: TGTGCCAGCAGCCAAGCCGGGTGGGGCACAGATACGCAGTATTTT

D gene: .
J gene: TRBJ2-3
clone size: once
V gene: TRBV2
CDR3 protein: CASSDWGAVYTQYF
CDR3 DNA: TGTGCCAGCAGTGATTGGGGGGCTGTGTATACGCAGTATTTT

D gene: TRBD2
J gene: TRBJ2-1
clone size: .
V gene: TRBV10-3
CDR3 protein: CAPLLSGRINEQFF
CDR3 DNA: TGTGCCCCACTTCTAAGCGGGAGAATCAATGAGCAGTTCTTC

D gene: TRBD1
J gene: TRBJ2-2
clone size: once
V gene: TRBV28
CDR3 protein: CASRRNRGLTGELFF
CDR3 DNA: TGTGCCAGCAGGCGGAACAGGGGGCTCACTGGGGAGCTGTTTTTT

D gene: .
J gene: TRBJ1-5
clone size: .
V gene: TRBV28
CDR3 protein: CASSLIQGQNNQPQHF
CDR3 DNA: TGTGCCAGCAGCCTCATTCAGGGGCAGAACAATCAGCCCCAGCATTTT

D gene: .
J gene: TRBJ1-1
clone size: .
V gene: TRBV5-8
CDR3 protein: CASSLAGSGDTEAFF
CDR3 DNA: TGTGCCAGCAGCTTGGCGGGGTCCGGCGACACTGAAGCTTTCTTT

D gene: .
J gene: TRBJ1-4
clone size: .
V gene: TRBV5-1
CDR3 protein: CASSAGSTNEKLFF
CDR3 DNA: TGCGCCAGCAGCGCGGGGTCGACTAATGAAAAACTGTTTTTT

D gene: TRBD1
J gene: TRBJ2-7
clone size: .
V gene: TRBV5-6
CDR3 protein: CASSRGAGQGNEQYF
CDR3 DNA: TGTGCCAGCAGCCGAGGCGCGGGACAGGGCAACGAGCAGTACTTC

D gene: TRBD2
J gene: TRBJ2-1
clone size: .
V gene: TRBV10-3
CDR3 protein: CAISELAGGSYNEQFF
CDR3 DNA: TGTGCCATCAGTGAGTTAGCGGGAGGCTCCTACAATGAGCAGTTCTTC

D gene: .
J gene: TRBJ2-3
clone size: .
V gene: TRBV2
CDR3 protein: CASSGFWAATTDTQYF
CDR3 DNA: TGTGCCAGCAGTGGGTTTTGGGCAGCGACAACAGATACGCAGTATTTT

D gene: .
J gene: TRBJ1-3
clone size: .
V gene: TRBV28
CDR3 protein: CAIATGAESGNTIYF
CDR3 DNA: TGTGCCATCGCTACCGGGGCGGAGTCTGGAAACACCATATATTTT

D gene: .
J gene: TRBJ1-1
clone size: .
V gene: TRBV18
CDR3 protein: CASSPETTANTEAFF
CDR3 DNA: TGTGCCAGCTCACCAGAAACGACAGCGAACACTGAAGCTTTCTTT

D gene: .
J gene: TRBJ2-5
clone size: .
V gene: TRBV4-2
CDR3 protein: CASSRLSRGVEETQYF
CDR3 DNA: TGTGCCAGCAGCCGGCTATCCCGAGGGGTTGAAGAGACCCAGTACTTC

D gene: TRBD1
J gene: TRBJ2-5
clone size: .
V gene: TRBV7-6
CDR3 protein: CASSSPHRGEETQYF
CDR3 DNA: TGTGCCAGCAGCTCCCCCCACAGGGGAGAAGAGACCCAGTACTTC

D gene: .
J gene: TRBJ2-1
clone size: .
V gene: TRBV5-1
CDR3 protein: CASRSSLALSYNEQFF
CDR3 DNA: TGCGCCAGCAGGTCTTCCCTAGCGCTCTCCTACAATGAGCAGTTCTTC

D gene: .
J gene: TRBJ2-7
clone size: .
V gene: TRBV6-1
CDR3 protein: CASSVVATSGHYEQYF
CDR3 DNA: TGTGCCAGCAGTGTTGTCGCAACCAGCGGGCACTACGAGCAGTACTTC

D gene: .
J gene: TRBJ2-3
clone size: .
V gene: TRBV5-4
CDR3 protein: CASSPRLEGDTQYF
CDR3 DNA: TGTGCCAGCAGCCCAAGACTAGAGGGAGATACGCAGTATTTT

D gene: .
J gene: TRBJ2-7
clone size: few
V gene: TRBV19
CDR3 protein: CASSTSSSYEQYF
CDR3 DNA: TGTGCCAGTAGTACCAGCAGCTCCTACGAGCAGTACTTC

D gene: .
J gene: TRBJ1-5
clone size: .
V gene: TRBV6-6
CDR3 protein: CASIGGSNQPQHF
CDR3 DNA: TGTGCCAGCATAGGTGGGTCCAATCAGCCCCAGCATTTT

D gene: .
J gene: TRBJ1-1
clone size: .
V gene: TRBV28
CDR3 protein: CASSLIGRTRAEAFF
CDR3 DNA: TGTGCCAGCAGTTTAATTGGACGAACAAGGGCTGAAGCTTTCTTT

D gene: TRBD2
J gene: TRBJ2-1
clone size: .
V gene: TRBV5-1
CDR3 protein: CASSLGLAEISYNEQFF
CDR3 DNA: TGCGCCAGCAGCTTGGGGCTAGCGGAGATCTCCTACAATGAGCAGTTCTTC

D gene: .
J gene: TRBJ1-1
clone size: few
V gene: TRBV10-3
CDR3 protein: CAIKRGMNTEAFF
CDR3 DNA: TGTGCCATCAAGAGAGGTATGAACACTGAAGCTTTCTTT